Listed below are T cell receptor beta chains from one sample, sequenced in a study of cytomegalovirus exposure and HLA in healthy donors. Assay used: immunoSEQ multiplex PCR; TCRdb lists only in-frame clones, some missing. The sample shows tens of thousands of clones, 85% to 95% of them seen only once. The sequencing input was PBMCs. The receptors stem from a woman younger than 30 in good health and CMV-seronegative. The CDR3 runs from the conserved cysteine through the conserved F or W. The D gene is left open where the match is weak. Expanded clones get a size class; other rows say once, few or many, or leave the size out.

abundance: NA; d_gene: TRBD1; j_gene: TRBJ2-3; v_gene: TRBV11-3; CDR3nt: TGTGCCAGCAGCCAAAGGGGGCGGACTAGCACAGATACGCAGTATTTT; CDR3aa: CASSQRGRTSTDTQYF
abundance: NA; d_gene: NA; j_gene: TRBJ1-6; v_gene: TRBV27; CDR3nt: TGTGCCAGCAGTTTAAAGGGGCGCCAGTATAATTCACCCCTCCACTTT; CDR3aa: CASSLKGRQYNSPLHF
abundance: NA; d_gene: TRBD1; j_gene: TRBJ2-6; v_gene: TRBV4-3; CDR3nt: TGCGCCAGCAGCCAAGTTCCCCAGGGGGTGAACTCTGGGGCCAACGTCCTGACTTTC; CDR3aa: CASSQVPQGVNSGANVLTF
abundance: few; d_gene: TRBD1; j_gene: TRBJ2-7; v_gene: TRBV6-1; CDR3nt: TGTGCCGGCGGACAGGACAACTACGAGCAGTACTTC; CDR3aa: CAGGQDNYEQYF
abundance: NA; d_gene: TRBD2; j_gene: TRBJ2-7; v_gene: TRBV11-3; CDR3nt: TGTGCCAGCAGCCCTAAAACTAGCGGACTACGTGAGCAGTACTTC; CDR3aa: CASSPKTSGLREQYF
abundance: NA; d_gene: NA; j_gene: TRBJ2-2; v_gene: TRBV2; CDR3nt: TGTGCCAGCAGTGAATATCTGGTTGGGGCACCGTCAGGCACCGGGGAGCTGTTTTTT; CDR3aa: CASSEYLVGAPSGTGELFF
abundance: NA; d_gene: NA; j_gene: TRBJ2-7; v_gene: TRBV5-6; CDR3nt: TGTGCCAGCAGCTTGGTACAGGGACCCTACGAGCAGTACTTC; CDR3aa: CASSLVQGPYEQYF
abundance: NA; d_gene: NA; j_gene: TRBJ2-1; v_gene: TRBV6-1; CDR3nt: TGTGCCAGCAGTGAGCGGCTGTACTCCTACAATGAGCAGTTCTTC; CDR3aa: CASSERLYSYNEQFF
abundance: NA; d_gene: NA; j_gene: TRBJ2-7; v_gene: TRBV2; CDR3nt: TGTGCCAGCAGTCTGGCGGCTACCAACGAGCAGTACTTC; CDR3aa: CASSLAATNEQYF
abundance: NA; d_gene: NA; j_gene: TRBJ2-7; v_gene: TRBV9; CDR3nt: TGTGCCAGCAGCGTGCGGGACGGCTGGAGCTACGAGCAGTACTTC; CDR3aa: CASSVRDGWSYEQYF
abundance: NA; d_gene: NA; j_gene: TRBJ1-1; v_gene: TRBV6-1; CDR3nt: TGTGCCAGCAGTGAATCTGGCAGGGTCACTGAAGCTTTCTTT; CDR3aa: CASSESGRVTEAFF
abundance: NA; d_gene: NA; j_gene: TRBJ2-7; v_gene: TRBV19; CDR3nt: TGTGCCAGTAGTATAGCTCCGCCAACTAGCTTCGGCTTCTACGAGCAGTACTTC; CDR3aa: CASSIAPPTSFGFYEQYF
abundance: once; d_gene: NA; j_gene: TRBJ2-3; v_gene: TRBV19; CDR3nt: TGTGCCAGTAGGCTAGGGGCCTCGCTCACAGATACGCAGTATTTT; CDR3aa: CASRLGASLTDTQYF
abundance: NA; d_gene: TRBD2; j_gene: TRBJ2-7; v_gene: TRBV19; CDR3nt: TGTGCCAGTAGTAGTCGGGCTAGCGGGGCTTACTCCTACGAGCAGTACTTC; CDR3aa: CASSSRASGAYSYEQYF
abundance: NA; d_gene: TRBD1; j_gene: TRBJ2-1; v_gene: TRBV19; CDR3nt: TGTGCCAGTAGAGTGACAGGGTCGGGTAATGAGCAGTTCTTC; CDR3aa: CASRVTGSGNEQFF
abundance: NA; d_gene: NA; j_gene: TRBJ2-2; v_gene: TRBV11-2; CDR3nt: TGTGCCAGCAGCTTAGCGGGTTACAAGATGAACACCGGGGAGCTGTTTTTT; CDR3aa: CASSLAGYKMNTGELFF
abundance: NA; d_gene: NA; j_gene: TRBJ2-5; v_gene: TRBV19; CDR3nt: TGTGCCAGTAGCCGTACGTCTCATACGACGGGGGAGACCCAGTACTTC; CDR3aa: CASSRTSHTTGETQYF
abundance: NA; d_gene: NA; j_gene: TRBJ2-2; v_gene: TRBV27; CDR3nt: TGTGCCAGCAGTTCCTACACCGGGGAGCTGTTTTTT; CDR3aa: CASSSYTGELFF
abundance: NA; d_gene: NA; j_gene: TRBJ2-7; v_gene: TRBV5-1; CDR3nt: TGCGCCAGCAGTCCCCAGGCCCTCTCGAGCTACGAGCAGTACTTC; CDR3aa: CASSPQALSSYEQYF
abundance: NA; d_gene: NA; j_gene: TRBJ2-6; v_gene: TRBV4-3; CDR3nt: TGCGCCAGCAGCCAAGATGGGGGGACTGGGGCCAACGTCCTGACTTTC; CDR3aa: CASSQDGGTGANVLTF
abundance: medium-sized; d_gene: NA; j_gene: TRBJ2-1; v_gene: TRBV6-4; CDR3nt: TGTGCCAGCAGTGCGGGAGAGGCCTACAATGAGCAGTTCTTC; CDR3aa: CASSAGEAYNEQFF
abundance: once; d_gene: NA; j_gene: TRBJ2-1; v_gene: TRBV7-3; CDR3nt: TGTGCCAGCAGCTTACACCCAGGGCTTGGTGTGAATGAGCAGTTCTTC; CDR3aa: CASSLHPGLGVNEQFF
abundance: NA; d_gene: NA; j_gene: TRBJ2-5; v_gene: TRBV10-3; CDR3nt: TGTGCCATCAGTGAGTCCTCCGTGGGGGCCCACTTC; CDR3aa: CAISESSVGAHF
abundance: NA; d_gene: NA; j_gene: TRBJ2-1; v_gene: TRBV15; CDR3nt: TGTGCCACCAGCAGCCGCGGGAACAATGAGCAGTTCTTC; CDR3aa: CATSSRGNNEQFF
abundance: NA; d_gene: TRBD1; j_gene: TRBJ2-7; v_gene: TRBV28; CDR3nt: TGTGCCAGCCGGGACAGGGTTCTTTCCTACGAGCAGTACTTC; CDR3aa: CASRDRVLSYEQYF
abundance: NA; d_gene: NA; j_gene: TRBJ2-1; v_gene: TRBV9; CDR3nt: TGTGCCAGCAGCCGGGGTGACGCGCTCAATGAGCAGTTCTTC; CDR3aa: CASSRGDALNEQFF
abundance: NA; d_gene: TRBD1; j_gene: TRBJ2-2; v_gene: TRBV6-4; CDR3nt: TGTGCCAGCAGTGAAAAGACAGGGTCCACCGGGGAGCTGTTTTTT; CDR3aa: CASSEKTGSTGELFF
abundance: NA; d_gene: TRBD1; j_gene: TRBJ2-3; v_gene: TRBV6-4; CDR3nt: TGTGCCAGCAGTGACTCGGGGGACAGGAGCACAGATACGCAGTATTTT; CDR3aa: CASSDSGDRSTDTQYF
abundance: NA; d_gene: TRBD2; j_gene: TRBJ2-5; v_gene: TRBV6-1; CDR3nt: TGTGCCAGCAGAATAGCGGGGAGGGAGACCCAGTACTTC; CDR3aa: CASRIAGRETQYF
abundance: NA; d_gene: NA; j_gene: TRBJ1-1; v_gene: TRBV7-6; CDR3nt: TGTGCCAGCAGTTCGGACAGGAACACTGAAGCTTTCTTT; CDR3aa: CASSSDRNTEAFF
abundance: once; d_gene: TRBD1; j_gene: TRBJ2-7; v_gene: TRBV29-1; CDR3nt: TGCAGCGTTCGGACAGGTTTCGACGAGCAGTACTTC; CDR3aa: CSVRTGFDEQYF
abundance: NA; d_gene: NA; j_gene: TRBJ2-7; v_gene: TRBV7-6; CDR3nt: TGTGCCAGCAGCCCGTGGGGAGGAAACGAGCAGTACTTC; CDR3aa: CASSPWGGNEQYF
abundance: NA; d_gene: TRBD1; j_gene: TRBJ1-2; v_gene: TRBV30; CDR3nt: TGTGCCTGGACCCCTAAGACAGGGGTCTATGGCTACACCTTC; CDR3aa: CAWTPKTGVYGYTF
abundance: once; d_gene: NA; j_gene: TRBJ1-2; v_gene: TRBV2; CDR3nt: TGTGCCAGCAGACTAAGGGCGACAGCTAACTATGGCTACACCTTC; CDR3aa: CASRLRATANYGYTF
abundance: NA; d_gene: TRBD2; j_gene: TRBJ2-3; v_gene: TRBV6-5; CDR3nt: TGTGCCAGCAGTTACGTCCCTAGCGGGATCACAGATACGCAGTATTTT; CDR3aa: CASSYVPSGITDTQYF
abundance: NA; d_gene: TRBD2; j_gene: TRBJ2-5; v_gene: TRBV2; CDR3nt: TGTGCCAGCAGGGCGGAGGAGCGGGGGGGGGAGACCCAGTACTTC; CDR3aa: CASRAEERGGETQYF
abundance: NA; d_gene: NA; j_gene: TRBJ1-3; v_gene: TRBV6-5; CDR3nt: TGTGCCAGCACCCAAACAGGGATTCCTGGAAACACCATATATTTT; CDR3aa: CASTQTGIPGNTIYF
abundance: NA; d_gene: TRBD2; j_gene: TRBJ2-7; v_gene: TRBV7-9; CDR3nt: TGTGCCAGCAGCTCCACCGGGACTAGCTACGAGCAGTACTTC; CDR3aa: CASSSTGTSYEQYF
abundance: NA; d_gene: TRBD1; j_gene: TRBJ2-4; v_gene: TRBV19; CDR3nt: TGTGCCAGTAGTACCCGACAGGGGTCGCGGGGAAACATTCAGTACTTC; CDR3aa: CASSTRQGSRGNIQYF
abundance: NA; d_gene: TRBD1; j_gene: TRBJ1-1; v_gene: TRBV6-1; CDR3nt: TGTGCCAGCATACGACAGGGGCTGAACACTGAAGCTTTCTTT; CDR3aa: CASIRQGLNTEAFF
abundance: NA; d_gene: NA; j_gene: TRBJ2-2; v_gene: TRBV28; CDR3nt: TGTGCCAGTTTTCCTGAGCGGGCGCGAAACACCGGGGAGCTGTTTTTT; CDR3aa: CASFPERARNTGELFF
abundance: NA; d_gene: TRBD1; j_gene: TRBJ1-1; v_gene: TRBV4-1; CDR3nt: TGCGCCAGCTGGTGGGACAGGGATGACACTGAAGCTTTCTTT; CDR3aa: CASWWDRDDTEAFF
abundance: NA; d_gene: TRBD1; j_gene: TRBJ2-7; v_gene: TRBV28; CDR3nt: TGTGCCAGCAGGCCCGGGACAGGGGCTTTCCACGAGCAGTACTTC; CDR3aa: CASRPGTGAFHEQYF
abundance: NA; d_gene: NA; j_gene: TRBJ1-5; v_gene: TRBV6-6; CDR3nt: TGTGCCAGCAGTCCCCCGGGAAGGGGCAATCAGCCCCAGCATTTT; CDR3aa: CASSPPGRGNQPQHF